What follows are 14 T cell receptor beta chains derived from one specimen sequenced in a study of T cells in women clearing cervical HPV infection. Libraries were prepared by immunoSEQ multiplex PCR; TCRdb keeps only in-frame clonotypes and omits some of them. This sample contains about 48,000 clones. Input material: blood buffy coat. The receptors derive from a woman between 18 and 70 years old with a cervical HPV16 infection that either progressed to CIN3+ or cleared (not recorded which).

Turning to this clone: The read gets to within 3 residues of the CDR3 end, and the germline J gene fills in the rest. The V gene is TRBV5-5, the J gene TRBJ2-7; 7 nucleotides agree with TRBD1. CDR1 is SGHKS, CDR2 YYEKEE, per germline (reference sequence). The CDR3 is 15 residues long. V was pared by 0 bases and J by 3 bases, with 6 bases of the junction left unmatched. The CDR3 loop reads CASSLGGTDRYEQYF. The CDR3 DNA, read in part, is TGTGCCAGCAGCTTGGGGGGGACAGATCGCTACGAG.

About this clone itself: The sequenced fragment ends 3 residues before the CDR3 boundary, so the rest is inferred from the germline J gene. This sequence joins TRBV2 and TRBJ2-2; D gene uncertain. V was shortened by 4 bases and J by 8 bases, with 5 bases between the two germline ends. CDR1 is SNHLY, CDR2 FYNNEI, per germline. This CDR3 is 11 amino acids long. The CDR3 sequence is CASSVLGELFF. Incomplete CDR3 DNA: TGTGCCAGCAGTGTCTTAGGGGAG.

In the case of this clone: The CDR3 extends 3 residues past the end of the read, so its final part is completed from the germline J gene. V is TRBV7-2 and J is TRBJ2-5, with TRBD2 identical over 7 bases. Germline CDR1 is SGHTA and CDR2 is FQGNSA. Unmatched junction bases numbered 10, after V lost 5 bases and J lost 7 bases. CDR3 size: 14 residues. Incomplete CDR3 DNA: TGTGCCAGCAGCCCACGGGGAGGGATGGGGACC. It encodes CASSPRGGMGT. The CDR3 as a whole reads CASSPRGGMGTQYF. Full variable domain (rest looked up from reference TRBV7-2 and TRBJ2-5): GAGVSQSPSNKVTEKGKDVELRCDPISGHTALYWYRQSLGQGLEFLIYFQGNSAPDKSGLPSDRFSAERTGGSVSTLTIQRTQQEDSAVYLCASSPRGGMGTQYFGPGTRLLVL.

CDR3 bases read: TGTGCCAGCAGCCAAGTACCTACCTACGAG. This sequence encodes CASSQVPTYE. The full CDR3 is CASSQVPTYEQYF. The rearrangement links TRBV4-2 to TRBJ2-7, with D hard to call. The DNA ends 3 residues before the CDR3 does, and the rest of the CDR3 is filled in from the germline J gene. CDR1 LGHNA and CDR2 YNFKEQ come from the germline V gene. Trimming pared 1 base from V and 2 bases from J, leaving 6 bases between. The CDR3 spans 13 residues.

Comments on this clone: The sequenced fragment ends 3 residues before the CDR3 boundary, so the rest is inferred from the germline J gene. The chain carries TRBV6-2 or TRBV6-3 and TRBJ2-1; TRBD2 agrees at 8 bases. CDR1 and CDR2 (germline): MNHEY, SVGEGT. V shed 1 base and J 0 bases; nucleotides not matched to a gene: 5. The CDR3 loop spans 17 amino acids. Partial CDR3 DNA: TGTGCCAGCAGTTACTTAGCGGGACGGAGCTCCTACAATGAG. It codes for CASSYLAGRSSYNE. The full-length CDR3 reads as CASSYLAGRSSYNEQFF.

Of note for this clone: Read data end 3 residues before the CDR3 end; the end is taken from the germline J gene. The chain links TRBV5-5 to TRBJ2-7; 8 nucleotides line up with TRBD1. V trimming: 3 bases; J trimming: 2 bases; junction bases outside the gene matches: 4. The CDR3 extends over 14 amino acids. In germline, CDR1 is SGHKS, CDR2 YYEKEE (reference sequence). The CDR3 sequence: CASSSWDRTYEQYF. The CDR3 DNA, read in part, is TGTGCCAGCAGCTCATGGGACAGGACCTACGAG.

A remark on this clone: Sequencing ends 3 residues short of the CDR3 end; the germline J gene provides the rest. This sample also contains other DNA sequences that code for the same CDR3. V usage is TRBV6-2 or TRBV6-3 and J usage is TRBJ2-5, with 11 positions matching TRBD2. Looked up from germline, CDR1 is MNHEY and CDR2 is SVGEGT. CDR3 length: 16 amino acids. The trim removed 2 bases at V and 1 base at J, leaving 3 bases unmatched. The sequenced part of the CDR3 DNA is TGTGCCAGCAGTTACCCCGGGACTAGCGGCCAAGAGACC. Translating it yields CASSYPGTSGQET. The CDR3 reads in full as CASSYPGTSGQETQYF.

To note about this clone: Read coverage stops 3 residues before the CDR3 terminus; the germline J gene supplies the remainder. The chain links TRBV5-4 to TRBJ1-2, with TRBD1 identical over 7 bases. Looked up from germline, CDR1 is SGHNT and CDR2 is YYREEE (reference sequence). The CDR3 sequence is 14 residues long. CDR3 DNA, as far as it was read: TGTGCCAGCAGCGGAAAGGGACAGAGGACCGAC. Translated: CASSGKGQRTD. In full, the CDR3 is CASSGKGQRTDYTF.

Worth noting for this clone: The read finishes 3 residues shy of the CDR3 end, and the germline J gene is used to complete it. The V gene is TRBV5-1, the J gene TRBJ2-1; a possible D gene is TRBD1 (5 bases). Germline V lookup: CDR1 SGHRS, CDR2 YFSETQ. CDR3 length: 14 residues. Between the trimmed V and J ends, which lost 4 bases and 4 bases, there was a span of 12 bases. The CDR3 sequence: CASSPRDSYNEQFF. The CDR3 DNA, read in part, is TGCGCCAGCAGCCCTCGTGACAGTTACAATGAG.

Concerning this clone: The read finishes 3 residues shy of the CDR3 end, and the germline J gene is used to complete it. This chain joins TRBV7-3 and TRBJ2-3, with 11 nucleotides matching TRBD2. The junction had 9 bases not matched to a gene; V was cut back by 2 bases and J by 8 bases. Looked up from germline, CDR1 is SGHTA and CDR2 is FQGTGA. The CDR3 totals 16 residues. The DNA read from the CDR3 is TGTGCCAGCAGCTTATGGGCAGATCTAGCGGGGGGTACG. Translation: CASSLWADLAGGT. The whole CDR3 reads CASSLWADLAGGTQYF.

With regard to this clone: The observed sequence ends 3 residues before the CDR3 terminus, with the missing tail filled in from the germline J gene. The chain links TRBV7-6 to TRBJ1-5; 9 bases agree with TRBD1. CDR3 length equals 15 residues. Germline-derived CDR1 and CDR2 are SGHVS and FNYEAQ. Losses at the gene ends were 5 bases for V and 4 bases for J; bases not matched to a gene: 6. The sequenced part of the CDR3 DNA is TGTGCCAGCAGCACGGGGACAGGGCGGAATCAGCCC. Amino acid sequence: CASSTGTGRNQP. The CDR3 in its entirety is CASSTGTGRNQPQHF.

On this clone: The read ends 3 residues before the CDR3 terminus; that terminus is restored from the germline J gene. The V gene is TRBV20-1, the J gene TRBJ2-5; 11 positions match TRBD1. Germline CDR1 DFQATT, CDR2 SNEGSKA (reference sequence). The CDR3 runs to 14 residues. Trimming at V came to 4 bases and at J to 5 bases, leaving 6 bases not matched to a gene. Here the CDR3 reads CSANGQGASETQYF. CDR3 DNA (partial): TGCAGTGCTAATGGACAGGGGGCTTCGGAGACC.

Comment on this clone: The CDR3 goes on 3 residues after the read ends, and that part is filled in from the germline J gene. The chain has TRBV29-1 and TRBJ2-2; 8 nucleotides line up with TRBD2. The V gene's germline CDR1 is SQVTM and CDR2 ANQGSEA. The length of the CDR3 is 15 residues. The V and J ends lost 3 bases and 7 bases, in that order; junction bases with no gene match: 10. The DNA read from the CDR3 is TGCAGCGTTGACCTCCGCGGGGGGAATAACGGGGAG. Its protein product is CSVDLRGGNNGE. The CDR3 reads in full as CSVDLRGGNNGELFF.

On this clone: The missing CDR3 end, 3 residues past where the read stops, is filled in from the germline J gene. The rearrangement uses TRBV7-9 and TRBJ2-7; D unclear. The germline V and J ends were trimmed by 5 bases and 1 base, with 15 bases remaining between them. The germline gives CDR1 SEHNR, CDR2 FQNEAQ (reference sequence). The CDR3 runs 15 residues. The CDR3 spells CASSLGLTESYEQYF. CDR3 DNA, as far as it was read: TGTGCCAGCAGCCTGGGCCTAACCGAGTCCTACGAG.